This TCR beta chain was recovered during a study of siplizumab effects on memory and regulatory T cells. Points on this clone: Its antigen is still unknown.

Method: immunoSEQ multiplex PCR; TCRdb's copy keeps in-frame clones and lacks some. The data hold about 56,000 clones, with around 97% observed a single time. Study findings and constraints: No functional test confirmed suppression by proliferating siplizumab-culture Tregs.

Germline lookup yields CDR1 SGDLS and CDR2 YYNGEE. CDR3 size: 14 residues. The V segment lost 4 bases and the J segment 3 bases; nucleotides outside the gene matches: 3. The chain is built from TRBV9 and TRBJ2-7, with 11 bases identical to TRBD2. The sample was naive CD8+ T cells sorted from blood. The clonotype originates from a human donor in good health. CDR3 bases: TGTGCCAGCAGCTTCGGGACTAGCGGCTACGAGCAGTACTTC. Its translation is CASSFGTSGYEQYF.